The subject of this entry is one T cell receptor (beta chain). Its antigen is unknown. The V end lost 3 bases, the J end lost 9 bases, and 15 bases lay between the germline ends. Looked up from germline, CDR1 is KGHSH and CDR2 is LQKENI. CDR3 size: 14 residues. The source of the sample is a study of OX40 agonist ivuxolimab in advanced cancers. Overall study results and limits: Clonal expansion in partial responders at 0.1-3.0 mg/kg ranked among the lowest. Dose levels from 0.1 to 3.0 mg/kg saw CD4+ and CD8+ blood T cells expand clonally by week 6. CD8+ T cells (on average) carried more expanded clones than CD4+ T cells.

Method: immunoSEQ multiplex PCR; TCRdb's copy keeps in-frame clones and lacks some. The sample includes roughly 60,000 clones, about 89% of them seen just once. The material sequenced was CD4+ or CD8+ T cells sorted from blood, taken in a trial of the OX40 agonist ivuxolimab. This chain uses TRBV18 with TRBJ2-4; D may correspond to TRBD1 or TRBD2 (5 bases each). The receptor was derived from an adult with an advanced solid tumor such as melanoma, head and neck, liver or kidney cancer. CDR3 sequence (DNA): TGTGCCAGCTCACCCCTCGACAAGGGGAGCATTCAGTACTTC. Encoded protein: CASSPLDKGSIQYF. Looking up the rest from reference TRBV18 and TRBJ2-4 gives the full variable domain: NAGVMQNPRHLVRRRGQEARLRCSPMKGHSHVYWYRQLPEEGLKFMVYLQKENIIDESGMPKERFSAEFPKEGPSILRIQQVVRGDSAAYFCASSPLDKGSIQYFGAGTRLSVL.